Listed below are T cell receptor beta chains from one sample, sequenced in a study of siplizumab effects on memory and regulatory T cells. Profiling relied on immunoSEQ multiplex PCR, and the TCRdb table lists in-frame clones only, not all of them. The table shows over 100,000 clones, with 92% occurring only once. Sequencing input: Tregs sorted from blood. These receptors all stem from a human donor in good health. The CDR3 runs from the conserved cysteine through the conserved F or W. D genes are given only for firm matches. Size tells how often a clone was seen (once, few, many) or the class of an expanded clone, and some rows leave it out.

D gene	V gene	clone size	J gene	CDR3 protein	CDR3 DNA
NA	TRBV7-9	NA	TRBJ1-2	CASSLAGGGGYTF	TGTGCCAGCAGCTTAGCTGGCGGGGGTGGCTACACCTTC
TRBD2	TRBV10-3	NA	TRBJ2-3	CAIKREADTQYF	TGTGCCATCAAGCGGGAGGCAGATACGCAGTATTTT
NA	TRBV9	once	TRBJ2-1	CASSAAGAPGQFF	TGTGCCAGCAGCGCCGCAGGGGCTCCCGGGCAGTTCTTC
TRBD1	TRBV6-5	once	TRBJ1-1	CASSYSNRGTEAFF	TGTGCCAGCAGTTACTCGAACAGGGGGACTGAAGCTTTCTTT
NA	TRBV27	NA	TRBJ2-3	CASSPRLVDTQYF	TGTGCCAGCAGCCCCAGACTAGTGGATACGCAGTATTTT
TRBD2	TRBV10-3	once	TRBJ2-2	CAISAGKRGFTGGELFF	TGTGCCATCAGCGCTGGGAAGCGGGGCTTTACGGGCGGGGAGCTGTTTTTT
NA	TRBV5-1	NA	TRBJ2-3	CASSLAGVTDTQYF	TGCGCCAGCAGCTTGGCAGGGGTCACAGATACGCAGTATTTT
TRBD2	TRBV4-1	NA	TRBJ2-3	CASSQGGGRATDTQYF	TGCGCCAGCAGCCAAGGGGGCGGGAGGGCCACAGATACGCAGTATTTT
TRBD2	TRBV18	NA	TRBJ2-3	CASSLLAGAHTDTQYF	TGTGCCAGCTCACTACTAGCGGGGGCCCACACAGATACGCAGTATTTT
NA	TRBV6-5	NA	TRBJ1-1	CASRRGGEAFF	TGTGCCAGCAGACGTGGGGGTGAAGCTTTCTTT
NA	TRBV27	NA	TRBJ2-7	CASSFRAGPSYEQYF	TGTGCCAGCAGTTTTAGGGCGGGGCCCTCCTACGAGCAGTACTTC
NA	TRBV5-4	once	TRBJ2-3	CASSLKGTDTQYF	TGTGCCAGCAGTTTAAAAGGGACAGATACGCAGTATTTT
TRBD1	TRBV18	NA	TRBJ2-6	CASSPGQGARGANVLTF	TGTGCCAGCTCACCCGGACAGGGGGCAAGGGGGGCCAACGTCCTGACTTTC
TRBD2	TRBV10-3	NA	TRBJ2-2	CAISLTDITGTSDLTGELFF	TGTGCCATCAGTCTCACTGACATAACCGGGACTAGCGACCTCACCGGGGAGCTGTTTTTT
NA	TRBV11-2	NA	TRBJ2-3	CASSLDRTASTDTQYF	TGTGCCAGCAGCTTAGATCGGACGGCTAGCACAGATACGCAGTATTTT
TRBD1	TRBV2	NA	TRBJ1-4	CASSDKKGNRGSEKLFF	TGTGCCAGCAGTGATAAAAAGGGGAACAGGGGTAGTGAAAAACTGTTTTTT
NA	TRBV28	NA	TRBJ2-3	CASSSFTDTQYF	TGTGCCAGCAGTTCCTTCACAGATACGCAGTATTTT
NA	TRBV13	once	TRBJ2-7	CASSLGRSPTYEQYF	TGTGCCAGCAGCTTAGGGCGGAGCCCAACCTACGAGCAGTACTTC
NA	TRBV10-3	NA	TRBJ2-7	CAISTPGLSYEQYF	TGTGCCATCTCAACACCGGGACTGAGCTACGAGCAGTACTTC
NA	TRBV5-1	once	TRBJ2-1	CASRSVGGNEQFF	TGCGCCAGCAGATCGGTGGGCGGCAATGAGCAGTTCTTC
NA	TRBV7-2	NA	TRBJ1-5	CASSRSGMGNQPQHF	TGTGCCAGCAGCCGTTCAGGGATGGGCAATCAGCCCCAGCATTTT
NA	TRBV15	once	TRBJ2-1	CATSSGSSSYNEQFF	TGTGCCACCAGCAGCGGGAGCAGCTCCTACAATGAGCAGTTCTTC
NA	TRBV5-1	NA	TRBJ2-2	CASSSGSGELFF	TGCGCCAGCAGCTCAGGGTCCGGGGAGCTGTTTTTT
TRBD1	TRBV7-9	NA	TRBJ1-1	CASSYGQGLNTEAFF	TGTGCCAGCAGCTACGGACAGGGTTTGAACACTGAAGCTTTCTTT
TRBD1	TRBV5-1	NA	TRBJ1-3	CASSSTGGAGNTIYF	TGCGCCAGCAGCTCCACAGGGGGTGCTGGAAACACCATATATTTT
NA	TRBV5-1	NA	TRBJ1-3	CASSLDSSGNTIYF	TGCGCCAGCAGCCTGGACAGCTCTGGAAACACCATATATTTT
NA	TRBV10-1	NA	TRBJ2-7	CASSESIAVPWEQYF	TGCGCCAGCAGTGAGTCGATTGCTGTTCCCTGGGAGCAGTACTTC
NA	TRBV7-9	NA	TRBJ1-1	CASSLLGGITEAFF	TGTGCCAGCAGCTTATTGGGGGGAATCACTGAAGCTTTCTTT
NA	TRBV5-5	NA	TRBJ1-6	CASSSGPYNSPLHF	TGTGCCAGCAGCTCGGGCCCCTATAATTCACCCCTCCACTTT
TRBD1	TRBV5-1	NA	TRBJ2-1	CASSLDRTYNEQFF	TGCGCCAGCAGCCTGGACAGGACTTACAATGAGCAGTTCTTC
NA	TRBV7-2	few	TRBJ2-3	CASSLTAVGGADTQYF	TGTGCCAGCAGTTTAACAGCGGTTGGGGGTGCAGATACGCAGTATTTT
TRBD1	TRBV28	once	TRBJ1-2	CASSSGQAYSYTF	TGTGCCAGCAGTTCGGGACAGGCGTACTCCTACACCTTC
TRBD1	TRBV11-3	NA	TRBJ1-1	CASSSQGVDTEAFF	TGTGCCAGCAGCTCCCAGGGGGTCGACACTGAAGCTTTCTTT
TRBD2	TRBV5-1	NA	TRBJ2-1	CASSLGSGRAYNEQFF	TGCGCCAGCAGCTTGGGCAGCGGGAGAGCCTACAATGAGCAGTTCTTC
NA	TRBV2	NA	TRBJ2-7	CASRVGSSYEQYF	TGTGCCAGCAGGGTCGGAAGCTCCTACGAGCAGTACTTC
TRBD1	TRBV5-1	NA	TRBJ1-2	CASSLEAGGDGYTF	TGCGCCAGCAGCTTGGAGGCAGGGGGCGATGGCTACACCTTC
TRBD1	TRBV5-1	NA	TRBJ2-1	CASNMGQGAVYNEQFF	TGCGCCAGCAACATGGGACAGGGGGCGGTCTACAATGAGCAGTTCTTC
NA	TRBV15	NA	TRBJ2-1	CATSRGDVNEQFF	TGTGCCACCAGCAGAGGGGACGTCAATGAGCAGTTCTTC
NA	TRBV12-5	few	TRBJ1-2	CASGLVGPGTPNNYGYTF	TGTGCTAGTGGTTTGGTAGGGCCCGGGACACCGAATAACTATGGCTACACCTTC
NA	TRBV7-9	NA	TRBJ1-2	CASSLAFGRGDGYTF	TGTGCCAGCAGCTTAGCCTTCGGACGAGGAGATGGCTACACCTTC